The 21 T cell receptor beta chains in this list originate from one sample, sequenced in a study of CD8 T cells in Susac syndrome. RNA, at about 0.45 to 1 ug, was reverse transcribed with random hexamers. From the immunoSEQ multiplex PCR reads, TCRdb called clonotypes with MiXCR, one entry per CDR3 protein. The sample holds around 170,000 distinct CDR3 sequences, 90% to 97% seen once. Sequencing used CD4+ T cells from PBMCs. The receptor set was obtained from a human donor with Susac syndrome.

This chain connects TRBV29-1 to TRBJ1-1, with D tentatively TRBD1 (6 bases). Germline loops: CDR1 SQVTM, CDR2 ANQGSEA. The CDR3 length is 12 residues. Here the CDR3 reads CRVEGGKAEAFF. The CDR3 DNA is TGCAGAGTAGAGGGGGGGAAGGCTGAAGCTTTCTTT. Complete variable domain (other parts from reference TRBV29-1 and TRBJ1-1): SAVISQKPSRDICQRGTSLTIQCQVDSQVTMMFWYRQQPGQSLTLIATANQGSEATYESGFVIDKFPISRPNLTFSTLTVSNMSPEDSSIYLCRVEGGKAEAFFGQGTRLTVV.

The V gene is TRBV30, the J gene TRBJ1-1, with D maybe TRBD1 (5 bases). V was pared by 0 bases and J by 8 bases, with 7 bases between. The CDR3 runs to 11 residues. Germline lookup yields CDR1 GTSNPN and CDR2 SVGIG (reference sequence). The CDR3 DNA follows: TGTGCCTGGAGTGTAGGGGCGGAAGCTTTCTTT. Its translation: CAWSVGAEAFF.

CDR3 bases: TGTGCCAGCAGTTTTGACAGGGATACTTTTACTGAAGCTTTCTTT. Translated, it gives CASSFDRDTFTEAFF. V gene TRBV12-3 or TRBV12-4 combines with J gene TRBJ1-1; 7 nucleotides line up with TRBD1. V lost 3 bases, J lost 5 bases, and 9 bases stayed unmatched. This CDR3 is 15 amino acids long.

This chain connects TRBV30 to TRBJ1-1; D uncertain. The V and J ends lost 0 bases and 3 bases respectively, with 20 bases between them. Germline V lookup: CDR1 GTSNPN, CDR2 SVGIG (reference sequence). This CDR3 has 17 amino acids. In nucleotides, the CDR3 is TGTGCCTGGAGTGTAGGGTTGTGGTCACCCACAGACACTGAAGCTTTCTTT. This gives the protein CAWSVGLWSPTDTEAFF.

V is TRBV6-5 and J is TRBJ1-2, with D perhaps matching TRBD1 (6 bases). This CDR3 region has 14 residues. Per the germline V gene, CDR1 is MNHEY and CDR2 is SVGAGI. The germline V and J ends were trimmed by 6 bases and 6 bases, with 17 bases remaining between them. The CDR3 sequence: CASSNAGTLNGYTF. The DNA of the CDR3 is TGTGCCAGCAGCAATGCCGGGACATTGAATGGCTACACCTTC.

The CDR3 loop is CSAKDRGGEKLFF. In DNA, the CDR3 is TGCAGTGCCAAAGACAGGGGGGGTGAAAAACTGTTTTTT. The chain has TRBV20-1 and TRBJ1-4; 9 bases line up with TRBD1. Germline lookup yields CDR1 DFQATT and CDR2 SNEGSKA (reference sequence). This CDR3 contains 13 residues. The V segment lost 6 bases and the J segment 7 bases; nucleotides outside the gene matches: 6.

This chain connects TRBV20-1 to TRBJ1-2; D call uncertain. From germline, CDR1 is DFQATT and CDR2 SNEGSKA (reference sequence). V dropped 0 bases and J dropped 4 bases, with 15 bases sitting between them. This CDR3 is 15 amino acids long. The CDR3 reads CSARESTLQGYGYTF. In nucleotides, the CDR3 is TGCAGTGCTAGAGAGTCGACCCTACAAGGCTATGGCTACACCTTC.

This sequence joins TRBV18 and TRBJ2-1; a weak D match, TRBD2 (5 bases). Trimming cost V 3 bases and J 10 bases, with 13 bases left between them. The CDR3 loop spans 13 amino acids. The germline CDR1 and CDR2 sequences are KGHSH and LQKENI. CDR3: CASSPTNPKEQFF. The CDR3 coding sequence is TGTGCCAGCTCACCGACTAACCCCAAAGAGCAGTTCTTC.

This clonotype was counted a few times. CDR3: CASSPGLAGSTDTQYF. CDR3 sequence (DNA): TGTGCCAGCTCCCCTGGACTAGCTGGTAGCACAGATACGCAGTATTTT. The V call is TRBV28, the J call TRBJ2-3, with 8 bases fitting TRBD2. After removal of 8 bases from V and 0 bases from J, the junction contained 10 bases not matched to a gene. This CDR3 is 16 amino acids long. Germline V gene data show CDR1 as MDHEN and CDR2 as SYDVKM. The entire variable domain, with the rest obtained from reference TRBV28 and TRBJ2-3, is as follows: DVKVTQSSRYLVKRTGEKVFLECVQDMDHENMFWYRQDPGLGLRLIYFSYDVKMKEKGDIPEGYSVSREKKERFSLILESASTNQTSMYLCASSPGLAGSTDTQYFGPGTRLTVL.

CDR3 in DNA: TGTGCCAGTACCGGGACTTTCGGTACCGGGGAGCTGTTTTTT. Encoded protein: CASTGTFGTGELFF. This chain uses TRBV19 with TRBJ2-2, with a possible D match to TRBD2 (6 bases). Trimming pared 7 bases from V and 5 bases from J, leaving 14 bases between. The length of the CDR3 is 14 residues. Germline CDR1 reads LNHDA; CDR2 reads SQIVND (reference sequence).

The chain recombines TRBV12-3 or TRBV12-4 with TRBJ1-5; no firm D call. Trimming stripped 6 bases from V and 3 bases from J, with 12 bases between. CDR3 length equals 14 residues. The CDR3, as DNA: TGTGCCAGCAGCCCTACCCCCTTCAATCAGCCCCAGCATTTT. It yields the protein CASSPTPFNQPQHF.

This clonotype was counted once. Its ends do not fully match the called genes, so a read error is possible. The CDR3 DNA follows: TGCAGTGCGAGGCGGGCCCTCTCCTCCCACGAGCAGTACTTC. Amino acid sequence: CSARRALSSHEQYF. The J gene is TRBJ2-7, the V gene TRBV20-1; TRBD2 might be the D (5 bases). The CDR3 runs to 14 residues. Germline CDR1 and CDR2: DFQATT and SNEGSKA (reference sequence).

This sequence joins TRBV4-3 and TRBJ1-2; maybe TRBD1 (5 bases). The CDR3 sequence is 16 residues long. Trimming shortened V by 1 base and J by 4 bases, and 16 bases separated the two germline ends. Per the germline V gene, CDR1 is LGHNA and CDR2 is YSLEER. Here the CDR3 DNA reads TGCGCCAGCAGCCAAGTTCCGGGGACCGCTGGCTATGGCTACACCTTC. It translates to CASSQVPGTAGYGYTF.

The chain links TRBV29-1 to TRBJ1-2, with D maybe TRBD1 (6 bases). V gave up 3 bases and J gave up 5 bases, with 19 bases separating them. The germline CDR1 and CDR2 sequences are SQVTM and ANQGSEA. The CDR3 is made up of 15 amino acids. CDR3 in amino acids: CSVDSPRGSEYGYTF. CDR3 bases: TGCAGCGTTGACAGCCCCAGGGGTAGTGAATATGGCTACACCTTC.

J is TRBJ1-1 and V is TRBV23-1, with 7 bases aligning to TRBD1. TRBV23-1 is an open reading frame, and its role is uncertain. Trimming cost V 2 bases and J 1 base; bases outside gene matches: 7. The CDR3 consists of 16 residues. The CDR3 protein is CASSQDPEGANTEAFF. The CDR3 DNA reads as TGCGCCAGCAGTCAAGATCCAGAGGGGGCGAACACTGAAGCTTTCTTT.

The rearrangement joins TRBV7-2 to TRBJ2-7, with 9 bases that match TRBD1. CDR3 size: 15 residues. CDR1 is SGHTA, CDR2 FQGNSA, per germline. V lost 6 bases to trimming and J lost 2 bases; unmatched junction nucleotides: 8. CDR3 sequence: CASRSAGTGPYEQYF. Written as DNA, the CDR3 is TGTGCCAGCAGATCCGCCGGGACAGGGCCCTACGAGCAGTACTTC. Filled out from reference TRBV7-2 and TRBJ2-7, the complete variable domain reads GAGVSQSPSNKVTEKGKDVELRCDPISGHTALYWYRQSLGQGLEFLIYFQGNSAPDKSGLPSDRFSAERTGGSVSTLTIQRTQQEDSAVYLCASRSAGTGPYEQYFGPGTRLTVT.

The J gene is TRBJ2-2, the V gene TRBV5-1; D is uncertain. V lost 4 bases to trimming and J lost 6 bases, with 10 bases between them. The CDR3 length is 13 residues. CDR1 is SGHRS and CDR2 is YFSETQ in the germline V gene. The CDR3, as DNA: TGCGCCAGCAGCACGTCAGACCCCGGGGAGCTGTTTTTT. Its translation: CASSTSDPGELFF.

The chain links TRBV28 to TRBJ1-5, with 9 nucleotides matching TRBD1. CDR3 size: 15 residues. With V trimmed by 6 bases and J by 6 bases, 9 bases remained unmatched. Per germline, CDR1 MDHEN and CDR2 SYDVKM. DNA for the CDR3: TGTGCCAGCAGGCCGCAGGACAGGGGTATTCAGCCCCAGCATTTT. As protein: CASRPQDRGIQPQHF. Drawing the rest from reference TRBV28 and TRBJ1-5, the complete variable domain is DVKVTQSSRYLVKRTGEKVFLECVQDMDHENMFWYRQDPGLGLRLIYFSYDVKMKEKGDIPEGYSVSREKKERFSLILESASTNQTSMYLCASRPQDRGIQPQHFGDGTRLSIL.

The chain employs TRBV24-1 and TRBJ1-2; D may be TRBD1 (5 bases). CDR1 is KGHDR, CDR2 SFDVKD, per germline. CDR3 size: 17 residues. Trimming removed 0 bases from V and 4 bases from J, with 17 bases in between. In nucleotides, the CDR3 is TGTGCCACCAGTGATTTGCGCCGGGACCAAGCTCGCTATGGCTACACCTTC. Amino acid sequence: CATSDLRRDQARYGYTF.

The gene calls are TRBV18 and TRBJ1-1; the D gene is possibly TRBD1 (6 bases). Germline loops: CDR1 KGHSH, CDR2 LQKENI. The V and J ends lost 6 bases and 0 bases respectively, with 11 bases between them. The CDR3 is 14 amino acids. The CDR3 reads CASSLQGLNTEAFF. CDR3 nucleotides: TGTGCCAGCTCGCTTCAGGGGCTGAACACTGAAGCTTTCTTT.

This clonotype has a single count. The genes are TRBV29-1 and TRBJ2-1; 7 bases fit TRBD2. CDR1 and CDR2 (germline): SQVTM, ANQGSEA. The V gene end was trimmed by 4 bases and the J gene end by 3 bases; junction bases not matched to a gene: 6. This CDR3 spans 14 amino acids. CDR3 sequence (DNA): TGCAGCGTTGTCCCTAGCGGAGTCTACAATGAGCAGTTCTTC. It encodes CSVVPSGVYNEQFF.